The 13 T cell receptor beta chains reported below all come from one sample, sequenced in a study of control samples from healthy donors and cancer patients. Profiling relied on immunoSEQ multiplex PCR, and the TCRdb table lists in-frame clones only, not all of them. The sample carries 13,000 or so clones, around 89% recorded once. The sample consisted of formalin-fixed, paraffin-embedded tissue. The receptors were sampled from a male donor with melanoma.

In this sample, this clone turned up once. The chain has TRBV5-4 and TRBJ2-2; the match to TRBD1 covers 8 bases. Germline CDR1 and CDR2: SGHNT and YYREEE (reference sequence). The length of the CDR3 is 16 residues. The V segment lost 1 base and the J segment 1 base; nucleotides outside the gene matches: 3. The CDR3: CASSLSGTGNTGELFF. The CDR3 DNA sequence: TGTGCCAGCAGCTTGTCCGGGACAGGGAACACCGGGGAGCTGTTTTTT.

V usage is TRBV2 and J usage is TRBJ2-2; 9 bases are a match to TRBD2. Trimming cost V 7 bases and J 7 bases; bases outside gene matches: 10. The CDR3 is made up of 15 amino acids. Germline-derived CDR1 and CDR2 are SNHLY and FYNNEI. The CDR3 DNA follows: TGTGCCAGCACGGGGGCAGCGGGAGGTGACGGGGAGCTGTTTTTT. This gives the protein CASTGAAGGDGELFF.

The genes are TRBV24-1 and TRBJ2-3; D is possibly TRBD1 or TRBD2 (6 bases each). This CDR3 comprises 14 residues. V dropped 9 bases and J dropped 3 bases, with 15 bases sitting between them. Germline lookup yields CDR1 KGHDR and CDR2 SFDVKD. CDR3 amino acids: CATSGTGRTDTQYF. The CDR3 DNA reads TGTGCCACCTCGGGCACAGGGAGGACAGATACGCAGTATTTT.

This sequence joins TRBV30 and TRBJ1-2; D possibly corresponds to TRBD1 (5 bases). CDR1 and CDR2 (germline): GTSNPN, SVGIG (reference sequence). CDR3 length equals 14 residues. Trimming removed 3 bases from V and 5 bases from J, with 16 bases in between. The DNA of the CDR3 is TGTGCCTGGAGGAGGGACTCCAGAGGATATGGCTACACCTTC. Residues: CAWRRDSRGYGYTF.

The chain uses TRBV6-6 and TRBJ2-7; 7 nucleotides align to TRBD1. CDR1 MNHNY and CDR2 SVGAGI come from the germline V gene (reference sequence). This CDR3 has 13 amino acids. The CDR3 DNA follows: TGTGCCAGCAGTTACTCTAACACACAGGGGATCCACGTC. Translation: CASSYSNTQGIHV.

V is TRBV9 and J is TRBJ1-1; D remains unclear. The CDR3 is made up of 15 amino acids. Germline V lookup: CDR1 SGDLS, CDR2 YYNGEE. The ends were cut back, 4 bases at V and 1 base at J, with 14 bases in the middle. The CDR3 bases are TGTGCCAGCAGCCCAATACCTGCTGGGAACACTGAAGCTTTCTTT. This sequence encodes CASSPIPAGNTEAFF.

The chain recombines TRBV5-3 with TRBJ2-7, with unresolved D. TRBV5-3 belongs to the ORF category, with a function that is uncertain. This CDR3 is 13 amino acids long. Trimming pared 1 base from V and 4 bases from J, leaving 9 bases between. The CDR3 here is CARSLIIGYEQYF. Written as DNA, the CDR3 is TGTGCCAGAAGCTTGATCATTGGGTACGAGCAGTACTTC.

This chain connects TRBV6-1 to TRBJ1-3, with D perhaps TRBD1 (6 bases). V gave up 1 base and J gave up 4 bases, with 20 bases separating them. Germline loops: CDR1 MNHNS, CDR2 SASEGT. This CDR3 contains 18 residues. The CDR3 coding sequence is TGTGCCAGCAGTGAAGTGGGCCCCACAGGGAGCAAGGGAAACACCATATATTTT. The encoded protein is CASSEVGPTGSKGNTIYF.

The V call is TRBV2, the J call TRBJ1-5; the D is unclear. The CDR3 runs 14 residues. Germline CDR1 and CDR2: SNHLY and FYNNEI. Trimming shortened V by 6 bases and J by 0 bases, and 9 bases separated the two germline ends. The CDR3 here is CASSPVVSNQPQHF. The CDR3 region has the DNA TGTGCCAGCAGCCCCGTAGTTAGCAATCAGCCCCAGCATTTT.

This clone has more than one count but fewer than ten. The gene calls are TRBV3-1 (or the pseudogene TRBV3-2) and TRBJ2-1; TRBD2 aligns across 11 bases. This CDR3 is 19 amino acids long. Germline values: CDR1 LGHDT, CDR2 YNNKEL (reference sequence). Trimming at V came to 3 bases and at J to 0 bases, leaving 10 bases not matched to a gene. The CDR3 spells CASSHYTGTSGSSYNEQFF. CDR3 in DNA: TGTGCCAGCAGCCATTATACTGGGACTAGCGGCAGCTCCTACAATGAGCAGTTCTTC.

V usage is TRBV9 and J usage is TRBJ2-2; TRBD2 is a possible D gene (6 bases). V lost 8 bases and J 5 bases, leaving 16 bases between the germline ends. This CDR3 contains 14 residues. Germline CDR1 is SGDLS and CDR2 is YYNGEE. The CDR3 DNA is TGTGCCAGTGGGAGCGGAGGAGGGACCGGGGAGCTGTTTTTT. This sequence encodes CASGSGGGTGELFF.

The chain combines TRBV4-1 with TRBJ1-2; unclear D gene. The CDR3 runs 15 residues. Per germline, CDR1 MGHRA and CDR2 YSYEKL. Between the trimmed V and J ends, which lost 0 bases and 1 base, there was a span of 9 bases. CDR3 residues: CASSQDFSNNYGYTF. CDR3 bases: TGCGCCAGCAGCCAAGATTTTTCAAATAACTATGGCTACACCTTC.

The rearrangement links TRBV6-6 to TRBJ1-1, with TRBD1 as a possible D gene (5 bases). CDR3 size: 14 residues. The ends were cut back, 2 bases at V and 1 base at J, with 8 bases in the middle. Looked up from germline, CDR1 is MNHNY and CDR2 is SVGAGI (reference sequence). As DNA, the CDR3 is TGTGCCAGCAGTTACCAGGGACGGAACACTGAAGCTTTCTTT. Protein: CASSYQGRNTEAFF.